This T cell receptor beta chain was obtained from a study of T cell responses to AZD1222 COVID-19 vaccine. Findings of the study overall: Baseline serostatus was positive in only a handful of AZD1222 recipients. It should be noted that donors were predominantly white British and more often female, and clonal diversity was possibly underestimated. In the spike-specific TCR repertoire, nearly half reportedly target unmutated variant regions.

The CDR3 extends over 12 amino acids. The ends lost 7 bases at V and 5 bases at J; junction bases unmatched: 1. CDR1 is KGHDR and CDR2 is SFDVKD in the germline V gene. Generated by immunoSEQ multiplex PCR, the TCRdb table keeps only in-frame clones and is missing some. The sample comprises 140,000 to 150,000 clones, about 93% of which are singletons, and about 3.7% rests with the top ten. This clone has only one observation. Its specificity is unknown. V gene TRBV24-1 combines with J gene TRBJ1-1; 9 bases align to TRBD1. The receptor comes from an adult in good health. The material sequenced was peripheral blood, taken on day 0 of AZD1222 vaccination. Written as DNA, the CDR3 is TGTGCCACCAGGGACAGGGGTACTGAAGCTTTCTTT. It translates to CATRDRGTEAFF.